One TCR beta chain is described in this entry. A much larger clone sits a single nucleotide away, making a read error possible. Germline trimming cut 4 bases from V and 3 bases from J; bases unmatched to any gene: 6. The CDR3 extends over 15 amino acids. Germline V CDR1 and CDR2: MGHRA, YSYEKL. CD8+CD4-CCR7+CD45RA+ cells were sorted as naive CD8 T cells. The source of the sample is a study of molecular identifiers for immune sequencing clone quantification. Overall study: With replicates, the RNA of about 20,000 or 100,000 naive CD8 cells was split five ways and four were sequenced.

Previously described methods with listed TCR primers produced the bulk TCR libraries. TCRdb reanalysed the PCR reads using MiXCR and keeps one entry per CDR3 protein. The table shows around 65,000 distinct CDR3 sequences, with around 17% occurring only once. The sample taken for sequencing was naive CD8+ T cells from blood, with Jurkat cell RNA spiked in. The subset here: FACS-sorted CD8+CD4-CCR7+CD45RA+ naive T cells. This TCR was recovered from a human donor in good health. Some libraries in this study had Jurkat cell RNA spiked in. The rearrangement links TRBV4-1 to TRBJ2-7; 10 bases line up with TRBD1. The CDR3 nucleotides are TGCGCCAGCAGCCGAGGGACAGGGGCTAACTACGAGCAGTACTTC. It translates to CASSRGTGANYEQYF.